The clone carrying this T cell receptor (beta chain) was picked up a small number of times. Its specificity is not known. Through a sample-barcoded 5' primer and a J-beta primer mix, a second PCR was run for about 7 to 12 cycles. TCRdb re-called the 5' RACE reads with MiXCR, one entry per CDR3 protein. The sample shows about 670,000 distinct CDR3 sequences, approximately 52% of them seen only once. This sample was included in a study of blood T cells in healthy people across ages. Whole-study results and caveats: Without sorted subsets, naive and antigen-experienced compartments could not be conclusively compared.

V lost 7 bases, J lost 0 bases, and 9 bases lay in between. CDR3 length: 13 amino acids. Sequenced sample: blood. The rearrangement links TRBV12-3 or TRBV12-4 to TRBJ1-1, with TRBD1 as a possible D gene (5 bases). This sequence originates from a woman of 80 years or more in good health. The CDR3 loop reads CASTEQVNTEAFF. CDR3 nucleotides: TGTGCCAGCACCGAACAGGTGAACACTGAAGCTTTCTTT.